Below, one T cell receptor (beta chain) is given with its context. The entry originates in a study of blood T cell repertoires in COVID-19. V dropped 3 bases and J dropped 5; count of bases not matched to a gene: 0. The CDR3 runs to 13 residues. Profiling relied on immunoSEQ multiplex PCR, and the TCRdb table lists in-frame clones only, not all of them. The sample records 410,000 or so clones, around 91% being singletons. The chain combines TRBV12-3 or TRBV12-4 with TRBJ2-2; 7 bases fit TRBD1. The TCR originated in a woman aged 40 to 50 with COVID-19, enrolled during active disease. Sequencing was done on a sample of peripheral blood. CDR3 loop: CASSFRGTGELFF. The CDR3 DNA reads TGTGCCAGCAGTTTCAGGGGGACCGGGGAGCTGTTTTTT.